The rows below give T cell receptor beta chains drawn from one sample of a study of blood T cell repertoires in COVID-19. Repertoires were generated with immunoSEQ multiplex PCR, while TCRdb's copy carries only in-frame clones and drops some. Of around 250,000 clones in the sample, about 82% are singletons; the top ten hold less than 6.5%. Sequenced input: peripheral blood. All receptors come from a man aged 45-65 years with active or convalescent COVID-19. Each CDR3 is given with its conserved first and last residue. Fields, in order: CDR3 protein, CDR3 DNA, V gene, J gene, D gene, clone size. D genes are given only for firm matches. Some rows mark clone size as missing; the rest say once, few, many or name a class of expanded clone.

cdr3_aa: CASSQGLADTQYF; cdr3_nt: TGTGCCAGCAGCCAGGGACTAGCGGATACGCAGTATTTT; v_call: TRBV4-2; j_call: TRBJ2-3; d_call: TRBD2; clone_size: .
cdr3_aa: CASSLTMRSQAFF; cdr3_nt: TGTGCCAGCAGCTTAACGATGAGGAGTCAAGCTTTCTTT; v_call: TRBV7-3; j_call: TRBJ1-1; d_call: .; clone_size: .
cdr3_aa: CASSQQNTEAFF; cdr3_nt: TGTGCCAGCAGCCAACAGAACACTGAAGCTTTCTTT; v_call: TRBV3-1/TRBV3-2; j_call: TRBJ1-1; d_call: .; clone_size: .
cdr3_aa: CASSSNLQGMDTEAFF; cdr3_nt: TGTGCCAGCTCATCCAACTTACAGGGGATGGACACTGAAGCTTTCTTT; v_call: TRBV18; j_call: TRBJ1-1; d_call: TRBD1; clone_size: .
cdr3_aa: CASSLVQGANLGYGYTF; cdr3_nt: TGTGCCAGCAGTTTAGTACAGGGGGCTAATCTGGGCTATGGCTACACCTTC; v_call: TRBV27; j_call: TRBJ1-2; d_call: TRBD1; clone_size: .
cdr3_aa: CASSQANEQFF; cdr3_nt: TGTGCCAGCAGTCAGGCTAATGAGCAGTTCTTC; v_call: TRBV6-2/TRBV6-3; j_call: TRBJ2-1; d_call: .; clone_size: .
cdr3_aa: CAISESQRLAGVRETQYF; cdr3_nt: TGTGCCATCAGTGAGAGTCAGCGGCTAGCGGGAGTACGAGAGACCCAGTACTTC; v_call: TRBV10-3; j_call: TRBJ2-5; d_call: TRBD2; clone_size: .
cdr3_aa: CASSPRQGGATQYF; cdr3_nt: TGTGCCAGTAGTCCTCGCCAAGGGGGGGCCACCCAGTACTTC; v_call: TRBV19; j_call: TRBJ2-5; d_call: .; clone_size: .
cdr3_aa: CSASLDRKLFF; cdr3_nt: TGCAGTGCTAGCCTGGACAGAAAACTGTTTTTT; v_call: TRBV20-1; j_call: TRBJ1-4; d_call: .; clone_size: .
cdr3_aa: CASSPSSRSEQFF; cdr3_nt: TGTGCCAGCTCACCATCCTCGAGGAGTGAGCAGTTCTTC; v_call: TRBV18; j_call: TRBJ2-1; d_call: .; clone_size: .
cdr3_aa: CASSLRDSRHPPEQFF; cdr3_nt: TGTGCCAGCAGCCTTAGGGACAGCCGGCACCCCCCTGAGCAGTTCTTC; v_call: TRBV9; j_call: TRBJ2-1; d_call: TRBD1; clone_size: .
cdr3_aa: CASSQFGGRLTNEKLFF; cdr3_nt: TGCGCCAGCAGCCAGTTTGGGGGGAGGCTGACTAATGAAAAACTGTTTTTT; v_call: TRBV4-1; j_call: TRBJ1-4; d_call: .; clone_size: once
cdr3_aa: CASSIGRGQRETQYF; cdr3_nt: TGTGCCAGTAGTATCGGAAGGGGGCAGCGGGAGACCCAGTACTTC; v_call: TRBV19; j_call: TRBJ2-5; d_call: TRBD1; clone_size: .
cdr3_aa: CASSTNRVRTYEQYF; cdr3_nt: TGTGCCAGCAGCACAAACAGGGTCCGGACTTACGAGCAGTACTTC; v_call: TRBV7-9; j_call: TRBJ2-7; d_call: .; clone_size: once
cdr3_aa: CASSLSGTGHYEQYF; cdr3_nt: TGTGCCAGTAGTCTCTCCGGGACAGGGCACTACGAGCAGTACTTC; v_call: TRBV19; j_call: TRBJ2-7; d_call: TRBD1; clone_size: .
cdr3_aa: CASSLSPPGLAGGPQETQYF; cdr3_nt: TGCGCCAGCAGCTTGTCCCCCCCGGGACTAGCGGGAGGGCCCCAAGAGACCCAGTACTTC; v_call: TRBV5-1; j_call: TRBJ2-5; d_call: TRBD2; clone_size: .
cdr3_aa: CASRYRDRGEAFF; cdr3_nt: TGTGCCAGTAGATACCGGGACAGGGGTGAAGCTTTCTTT; v_call: TRBV19; j_call: TRBJ1-1; d_call: TRBD1; clone_size: .
cdr3_aa: CASSLTGGRYSEQYF; cdr3_nt: TGTGCCAGCAGTCTCACAGGGGGTCGTTATAGCGAGCAGTACTTC; v_call: TRBV6-2/TRBV6-3; j_call: TRBJ2-7; d_call: TRBD1; clone_size: .
cdr3_aa: CASRRRDRGRNTEAFF; cdr3_nt: TGTGCCAGCAGGAGAAGGGATAGGGGAAGGAACACTGAAGCTTTCTTT; v_call: TRBV5-8; j_call: TRBJ1-1; d_call: .; clone_size: .
cdr3_aa: CASSLPDTQYF; cdr3_nt: TGTGCCAGCAGTCTCCCAGATACGCAGTATTTT; v_call: TRBV7-2; j_call: TRBJ2-3; d_call: .; clone_size: .
cdr3_aa: CASSLVGQSGGYTF; cdr3_nt: TGTGCCAGCAGCTTAGTTGGGCAGAGCGGGGGCTACACCTTC; v_call: TRBV7-2; j_call: TRBJ1-2; d_call: .; clone_size: .
cdr3_aa: CASSLGPNLNTEAFF; cdr3_nt: TGTGCCAGCAGCTTGGGTCCAAATTTGAACACTGAAGCTTTCTTT; v_call: TRBV5-6; j_call: TRBJ1-1; d_call: .; clone_size: once
cdr3_aa: CASSFGREIYNEQFF; cdr3_nt: TGTGCCAGCAGCTTTGGGCGGGAGATATACAATGAGCAGTTCTTC; v_call: TRBV11-2; j_call: TRBJ2-1; d_call: TRBD2; clone_size: .
cdr3_aa: CASSLGQASGELFF; cdr3_nt: TGTGCCAGCAGTCTGGGACAGGCTAGCGGGGAGCTGTTTTTT; v_call: TRBV28; j_call: TRBJ2-2; d_call: TRBD1; clone_size: .
cdr3_aa: CASSLLSRITDTQYF; cdr3_nt: TGTGCCAGCAGCTTATTGAGTAGAATCACAGATACGCAGTATTTT; v_call: TRBV7-2; j_call: TRBJ2-3; d_call: .; clone_size: .
cdr3_aa: CASLLWGPGSPLHF; cdr3_nt: TGTGCCAGCCTCCTCTGGGGCCCAGGGTCACCCCTCCACTTT; v_call: TRBV2; j_call: TRBJ1-6; d_call: .; clone_size: many
cdr3_aa: CAWSFLDTGELFF; cdr3_nt: TGTGCCTGGAGTTTTCTAGACACCGGGGAGCTGTTTTTT; v_call: TRBV30; j_call: TRBJ2-2; d_call: .; clone_size: .
cdr3_aa: CASSQDRAGGEKLFF; cdr3_nt: TGCGCCAGCAGCCAAGATCGGGCAGGGGGCGAAAAACTGTTTTTT; v_call: TRBV4-3; j_call: TRBJ1-4; d_call: TRBD1; clone_size: .
cdr3_aa: CASSFSPGPTGELFF; cdr3_nt: TGTGCCAGCAGCTTTAGTCCAGGTCCCACCGGGGAGCTGTTTTTT; v_call: TRBV11-2; j_call: TRBJ2-2; d_call: .; clone_size: .
cdr3_aa: CASSLVDSMNTEAFF; cdr3_nt: TGTGCCAGCAGCTTGGTGGACAGCATGAACACTGAAGCTTTCTTT; v_call: TRBV5-6; j_call: TRBJ1-1; d_call: .; clone_size: once
cdr3_aa: CASSLGGAGVETQYF; cdr3_nt: TGTGCCAGCAGCTTAGGCGGGGCGGGAGTTGAGACCCAGTACTTC; v_call: TRBV7-2; j_call: TRBJ2-5; d_call: TRBD2; clone_size: .
cdr3_aa: CASSYSGTANTEAFF; cdr3_nt: TGTGCCAGCAGTTACTCGGGGACAGCGAACACTGAAGCTTTCTTT; v_call: TRBV6-5; j_call: TRBJ1-1; d_call: TRBD1; clone_size: once
cdr3_aa: CASSLAPGLNTGELFF; cdr3_nt: TGCGCCAGCAGCTTGGCTCCGGGTTTGAACACCGGGGAGCTGTTTTTT; v_call: TRBV5-1; j_call: TRBJ2-2; d_call: .; clone_size: once
cdr3_aa: CASSLEPAGTGNTIYF; cdr3_nt: TGCGCCAGCAGCTTGGAACCGGCGGGAACCGGAAACACCATATATTTT; v_call: TRBV5-1; j_call: TRBJ1-3; d_call: .; clone_size: few
cdr3_aa: CASNLGGEGDTEAFF; cdr3_nt: TGTGCCAGCAATCTGGGGGGTGAGGGCGACACTGAAGCTTTCTTT; v_call: TRBV5-4; j_call: TRBJ1-1; d_call: .; clone_size: .
cdr3_aa: CASSQEGATGYTF; cdr3_nt: TGTGCCAGCTCACAGGAGGGGGCTACTGGCTACACCTTC; v_call: TRBV18; j_call: TRBJ1-2; d_call: TRBD1; clone_size: .
cdr3_aa: CASSFMGAGGGTQYF; cdr3_nt: TGTGCCAGCAGTTTTATGGGGGCTGGTGGCGGTACGCAGTATTTT; v_call: TRBV28; j_call: TRBJ2-3; d_call: .; clone_size: .
cdr3_aa: CASSLNTGSYEQYF; cdr3_nt: TGCGCCAGCAGCTTGAACACAGGGTCCTACGAGCAGTACTTC; v_call: TRBV5-1; j_call: TRBJ2-7; d_call: .; clone_size: once
cdr3_aa: CASSPNSYNSPLHF; cdr3_nt: TGTGCCAGCAGCCCGAACAGCTATAATTCACCCCTCCACTTT; v_call: TRBV6-5; j_call: TRBJ1-6; d_call: .; clone_size: .
cdr3_aa: CASSFQGGEKLFF; cdr3_nt: TGCGCCAGCAGCTTTCAGGGGGGTGAAAAACTGTTTTTT; v_call: TRBV5-1; j_call: TRBJ1-4; d_call: TRBD1; clone_size: .
cdr3_aa: CASSPPNSYYNEQFF; cdr3_nt: TGTGCCAGCAGCCCACCGAACAGTTACTACAATGAGCAGTTCTTC; v_call: TRBV7-2; j_call: TRBJ2-1; d_call: .; clone_size: .
cdr3_aa: CASSSGGSTYEQYF; cdr3_nt: TGTGCCAGCAGCTCGGGGGGCTCGACCTACGAGCAGTACTTC; v_call: TRBV7-8; j_call: TRBJ2-7; d_call: .; clone_size: .
cdr3_aa: CASSLGTGGVAFF; cdr3_nt: TGTGCCAGCAGCTTGGGGACAGGGGGAGTAGCTTTCTTT; v_call: TRBV5-5; j_call: TRBJ1-1; d_call: TRBD1; clone_size: .
cdr3_aa: CASSIPGDTEAFF; cdr3_nt: TGTGCCAGTAGTATCCCGGGGGACACTGAAGCTTTCTTT; v_call: TRBV19; j_call: TRBJ1-1; d_call: .; clone_size: few
cdr3_aa: CASSQDRPRQVYQPQHF; cdr3_nt: TGTGCCAGCAGCCAAGACCGGCCCCGACAGGTTTATCAGCCCCAGCATTTT; v_call: TRBV14; j_call: TRBJ1-5; d_call: .; clone_size: .
cdr3_aa: CASSLSRTGSAGEQYF; cdr3_nt: TGTGCCAGCAGTTTATCAAGGACAGGGTCGGCCGGCGAGCAGTACTTC; v_call: TRBV27; j_call: TRBJ2-7; d_call: TRBD1; clone_size: .
cdr3_aa: CATSDTSSYNEQFF; cdr3_nt: TGTGCCACCAGTGATACTAGCTCCTACAATGAGCAGTTCTTC; v_call: TRBV24-1; j_call: TRBJ2-1; d_call: .; clone_size: .
cdr3_aa: CASSEAAGHSYQETQYF; cdr3_nt: TGTGCCAGCAGTGAAGCGGCCGGACACTCGTACCAAGAGACCCAGTACTTC; v_call: TRBV2; j_call: TRBJ2-5; d_call: .; clone_size: .
cdr3_aa: CARDSASLNTEAFF; cdr3_nt: TGTGCCAGGGACAGCGCGTCCTTGAACACTGAAGCTTTCTTT; v_call: TRBV6-4; j_call: TRBJ1-1; d_call: .; clone_size: .
cdr3_aa: CASSPRTGGYTF; cdr3_nt: TGCGCCAGCAGCCCCCGGACAGGGGGCTACACCTTC; v_call: TRBV5-1; j_call: TRBJ1-2; d_call: TRBD1; clone_size: .
cdr3_aa: CASSTGQGNYGYTF; cdr3_nt: TGTGCCAGCAGCACGGGACAGGGGAACTATGGCTACACCTTC; v_call: TRBV7-9; j_call: TRBJ1-2; d_call: TRBD1; clone_size: .
cdr3_aa: CASSGHGATNEKLFF; cdr3_nt: TGTGCCAGCAGCGGCCATGGAGCAACTAATGAAAAACTGTTTTTT; v_call: TRBV7-2; j_call: TRBJ1-4; d_call: .; clone_size: .
cdr3_aa: CASSLGIRGYEKLFF; cdr3_nt: TGTGCCAGCAGCTTAGGTATCAGGGGGTATGAAAAACTGTTTTTT; v_call: TRBV7-9; j_call: TRBJ1-4; d_call: TRBD1; clone_size: .
cdr3_aa: CAISEGPGQGDNEQFF; cdr3_nt: TGTGCCATCAGTGAGGGACCGGGACAGGGGGACAATGAGCAGTTCTTC; v_call: TRBV10-3; j_call: TRBJ2-1; d_call: TRBD1; clone_size: .
cdr3_aa: CASSQGAGEYEQYF; cdr3_nt: TGCGCCAGCAGCCAAGGGGCAGGGGAGTACGAGCAGTACTTC; v_call: TRBV4-3; j_call: TRBJ2-7; d_call: .; clone_size: .
cdr3_aa: CASSLSEGTSFPNEQFF; cdr3_nt: TGTGCCAGCAGTTTATCCGAAGGGACTAGCTTTCCCAATGAGCAGTTCTTC; v_call: TRBV28; j_call: TRBJ2-1; d_call: TRBD2; clone_size: once
cdr3_aa: CASSSTGTVSSYEQYF; cdr3_nt: TGTGCCAGCAGCTCCACAGGGACGGTGAGCTCCTACGAGCAGTACTTC; v_call: TRBV7-2; j_call: TRBJ2-7; d_call: .; clone_size: .